A single sample gave rise to the 6 T cell receptor beta chains below, sequenced in a study of low-dose radiotherapy and immunotherapy resistance in tumors. Specified time point: after trial treatment. Treatment of the sample: LDRT plus nivolumab, ipilimumab, low-dose cyclophosphamide and aspirin (RACIN trial). TRAV- and TRBV-specific primers, spanning alpha and beta chains, primed first-strand cDNA. TCR amplification involved 20 PCR cycles with a constant-region primer and V-primer adapter. Via MiXCR, TCRdb re-called the reads, giving one row per CDR3 protein. Found here are some 94,000 distinct CDR3 sequences, less than 25% of them singletons; the top ten hold 9.5% to 15%. Sequences were derived from PBMCs, sampled after low-dose radiotherapy plus immunotherapy. All receptors come from a female donor with ovarian cancer.

This chain connects TRBV28 to TRBJ1-5, with TRBD1 identical over 9 bases. The germline CDR1 and CDR2 sequences are MDHEN and SYDVKM. The CDR3 has 16 amino acids. The V and J ends lost 4 bases and 1 base, in that order; junction bases with no gene match: 5. CDR3 in amino acids: CASSSDGTGSNQPQHF. CDR3 in DNA: TGTGCCAGCAGTTCGGATGGGACAGGGAGCAATCAGCCCCAGCATTTT.

The chain carries TRBV2 and TRBJ2-1; D gene uncertain. Trimming pared 4 bases from V and 9 bases from J, leaving 13 bases between. This CDR3 has 13 amino acids. Germline V gene data show CDR1 as SNHLY and CDR2 as FYNNEI. The CDR3 coding sequence is TGTGCCAGCAGTGCAGCAGCGTGGCTTGAGCAGTTCTTC. Protein sequence: CASSAAAWLEQFF.

This clonotype came up many times. J is TRBJ2-3 and V is TRBV9; D is perhaps TRBD1 or TRBD2 (5 bases each). With 0 bases removed from V and 0 bases from J, the gap between germline ends came to 8 bases. This CDR3 has 15 residues. From germline, CDR1 is SGDLS and CDR2 YYNGEE. The CDR3, as DNA: TGTGCCAGCAGCGTAGTCGGGACGAGCACAGATACGCAGTATTTT. Translated: CASSVVGTSTDTQYF.

This clonotype showed up just a few times. Being one base from a much bigger clone, this may be a read error. The rearrangement uses TRBV29-1 and TRBJ2-5; maybe TRBD1 (5 bases). V was clipped by 8 bases and J by 2 bases, with 9 bases between them. Germline V gives CDR1 SQVTM, CDR2 ANQGSEA. The CDR3 is 11 residues long. CDR3 DNA sequence: TGCAGCCTTCGACAGCAAGAGACCCAGTACTTC. As protein: CSLRQQETQYF.

This clonotype was seen many times. The V and J genes are TRBV5-1 and TRBJ2-6; D is undetermined. The CDR3 sequence is 17 residues long. Trimming stripped 0 bases from V and 0 bases from J, with 10 bases between. The germline CDR1 and CDR2 sequences are SGHRS and YFSETQ. The CDR3 DNA sequence: TGCGCCAGCAGCTTGGGTTTAACATTCTCTGGGGCCAACGTCCTGACTTTC. Residues: CASSLGLTFSGANVLTF.

This clonotype was observed many times. The chain has TRBV6-2 or TRBV6-3 and TRBJ2-7, with D possibly TRBD2 on 6 matching bases. Germline lookup yields CDR1 MNHEY and CDR2 SVGEGT. This CDR3 is 14 amino acids long. The germline V and J ends were trimmed by 5 bases and 3 bases, with 14 bases remaining between them. The CDR3 reads CASSPAGGDYEQYF. CDR3 DNA sequence: TGTGCCAGCAGTCCGGCTGGAGGGGACTACGAGCAGTACTTC.